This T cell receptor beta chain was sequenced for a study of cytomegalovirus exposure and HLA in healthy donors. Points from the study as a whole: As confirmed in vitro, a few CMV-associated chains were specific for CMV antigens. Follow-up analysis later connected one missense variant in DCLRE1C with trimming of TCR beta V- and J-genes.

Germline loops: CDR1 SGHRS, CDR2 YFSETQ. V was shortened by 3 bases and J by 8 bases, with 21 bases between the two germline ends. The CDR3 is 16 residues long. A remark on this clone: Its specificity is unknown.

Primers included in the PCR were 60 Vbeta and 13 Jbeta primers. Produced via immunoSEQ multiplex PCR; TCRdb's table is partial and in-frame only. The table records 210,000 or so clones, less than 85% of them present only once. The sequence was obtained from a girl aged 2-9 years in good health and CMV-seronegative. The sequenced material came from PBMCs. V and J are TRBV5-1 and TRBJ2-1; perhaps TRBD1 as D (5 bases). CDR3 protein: CASSWTPGAAPHEQFF. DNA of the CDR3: TGCGCCAGCAGCTGGACACCGGGCGCGGCCCCCCATGAGCAGTTCTTC.